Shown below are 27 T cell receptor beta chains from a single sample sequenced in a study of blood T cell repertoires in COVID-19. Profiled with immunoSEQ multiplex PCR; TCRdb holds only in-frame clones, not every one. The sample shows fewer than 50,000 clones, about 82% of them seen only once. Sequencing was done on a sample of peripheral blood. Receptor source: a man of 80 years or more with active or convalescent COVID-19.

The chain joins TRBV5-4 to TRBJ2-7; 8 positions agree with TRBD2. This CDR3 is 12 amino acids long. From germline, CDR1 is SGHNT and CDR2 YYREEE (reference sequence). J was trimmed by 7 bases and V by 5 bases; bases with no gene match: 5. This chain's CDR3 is CASSSTGGEQYF. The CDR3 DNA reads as TGTGCCAGCAGTTCGACGGGGGGGGAGCAGTACTTC. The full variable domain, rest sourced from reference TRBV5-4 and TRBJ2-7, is ETGVTQSPTHLIKTRGQQVTLRCSSQSGHNTVSWYQQALGQGPQFIFQYYREEENGRGNFPPRFSGLQFPNYSSELNVNALELDDSALYLCASSSTGGEQYFGPGTRLTVT.

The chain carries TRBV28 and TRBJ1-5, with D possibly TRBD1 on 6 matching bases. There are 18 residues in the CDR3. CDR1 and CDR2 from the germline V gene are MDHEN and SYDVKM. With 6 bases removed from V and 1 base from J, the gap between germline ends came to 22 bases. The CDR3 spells CASSSPRQGPGSNQPQHF. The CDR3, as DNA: TGTGCCAGCAGCTCCCCCCGTCAGGGGCCGGGGAGCAATCAGCCCCAGCATTTT.

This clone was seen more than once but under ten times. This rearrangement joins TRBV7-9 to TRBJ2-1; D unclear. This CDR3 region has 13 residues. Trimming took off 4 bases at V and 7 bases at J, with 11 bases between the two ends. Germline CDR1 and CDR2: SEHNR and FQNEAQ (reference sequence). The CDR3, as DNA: TGTGCCAGCAGCTATCTGAGGCAGAATGAGCAGTTCTTC. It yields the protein CASSYLRQNEQFF.

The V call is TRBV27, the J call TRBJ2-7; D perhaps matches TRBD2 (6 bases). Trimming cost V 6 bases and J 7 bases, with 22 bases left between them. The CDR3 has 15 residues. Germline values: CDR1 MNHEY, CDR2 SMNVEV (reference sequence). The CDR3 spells CASSALTNPEGEQYF. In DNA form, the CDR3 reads TGTGCCAGCAGCGCCCTGACCAATCCGGAGGGGGAGCAGTACTTC.

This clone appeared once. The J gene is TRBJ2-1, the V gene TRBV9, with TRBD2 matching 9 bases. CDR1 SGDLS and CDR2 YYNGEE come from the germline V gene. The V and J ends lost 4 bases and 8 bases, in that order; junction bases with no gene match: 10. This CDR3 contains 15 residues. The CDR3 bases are TGTGCCAGCAGCCGTGCGGGACTAGCCCCCCATGAGCAGTTCTTC. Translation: CASSRAGLAPHEQFF.

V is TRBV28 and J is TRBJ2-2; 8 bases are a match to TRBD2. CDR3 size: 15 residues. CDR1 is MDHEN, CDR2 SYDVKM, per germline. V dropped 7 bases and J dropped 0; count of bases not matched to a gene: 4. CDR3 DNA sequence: TGTGCCAGCAACCCGGGACTAGCGAACACCGGGGAGCTGTTTTTT. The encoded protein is CASNPGLANTGELFF.

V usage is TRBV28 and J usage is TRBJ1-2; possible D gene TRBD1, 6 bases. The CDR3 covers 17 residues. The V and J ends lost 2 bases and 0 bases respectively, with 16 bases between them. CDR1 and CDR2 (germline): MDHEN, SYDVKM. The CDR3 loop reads CASSLEGVSASNYGYTF. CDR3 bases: TGTGCCAGCAGTTTAGAGGGGGTCAGTGCCTCTAACTATGGCTACACCTTC.

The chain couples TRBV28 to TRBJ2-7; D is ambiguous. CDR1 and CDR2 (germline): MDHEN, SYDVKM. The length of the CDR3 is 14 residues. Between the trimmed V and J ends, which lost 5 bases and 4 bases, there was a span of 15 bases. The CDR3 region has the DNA TGTGCCAGCAGTCCCACAGAACACCCTTACGAGCAGTACTTC. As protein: CASSPTEHPYEQYF.

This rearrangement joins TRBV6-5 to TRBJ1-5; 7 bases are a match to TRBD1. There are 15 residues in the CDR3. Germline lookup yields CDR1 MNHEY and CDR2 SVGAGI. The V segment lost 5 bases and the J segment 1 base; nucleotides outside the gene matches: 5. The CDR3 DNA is TGTGCCAGCAGTCGCAACAGGGGAAGCAATCAGCCCCAGCATTTT. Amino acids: CASSRNRGSNQPQHF.

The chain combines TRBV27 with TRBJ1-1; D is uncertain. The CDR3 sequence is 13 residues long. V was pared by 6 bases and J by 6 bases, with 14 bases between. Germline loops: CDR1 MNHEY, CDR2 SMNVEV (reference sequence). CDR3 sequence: CASSPVLGAEAFF. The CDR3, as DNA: TGTGCCAGCAGCCCGGTCCTCGGGGCTGAAGCTTTCTTT.

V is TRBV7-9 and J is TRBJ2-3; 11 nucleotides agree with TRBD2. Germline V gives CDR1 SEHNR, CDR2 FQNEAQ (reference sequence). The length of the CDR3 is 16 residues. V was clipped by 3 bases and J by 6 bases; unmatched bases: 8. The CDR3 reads CASSFLAGGPGDTQYF. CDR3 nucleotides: TGTGCCAGCAGCTTTTTAGCGGGGGGGCCGGGGGATACGCAGTATTTT.

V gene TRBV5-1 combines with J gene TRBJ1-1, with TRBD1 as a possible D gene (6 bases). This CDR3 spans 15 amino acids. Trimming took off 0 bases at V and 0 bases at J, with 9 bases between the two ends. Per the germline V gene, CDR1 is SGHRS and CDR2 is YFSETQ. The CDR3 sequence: CASSLDRAVNTEAFF. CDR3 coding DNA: TGCGCCAGCAGCTTGGACAGGGCGGTGAACACTGAAGCTTTCTTT.

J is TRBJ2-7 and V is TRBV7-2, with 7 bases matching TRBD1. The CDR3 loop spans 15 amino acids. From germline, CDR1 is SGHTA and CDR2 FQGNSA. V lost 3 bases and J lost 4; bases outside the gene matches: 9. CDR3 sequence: CASSFLQGTSYEQYF. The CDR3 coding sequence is TGTGCCAGCAGCTTCTTACAGGGGACCAGTTACGAGCAGTACTTC.

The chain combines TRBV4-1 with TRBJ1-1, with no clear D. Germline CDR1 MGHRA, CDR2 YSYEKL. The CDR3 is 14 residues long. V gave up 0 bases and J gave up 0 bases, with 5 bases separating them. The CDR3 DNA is TGCGCCAGCAGCCAAGATTCCTTGAACACTGAAGCTTTCTTT. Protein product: CASSQDSLNTEAFF.

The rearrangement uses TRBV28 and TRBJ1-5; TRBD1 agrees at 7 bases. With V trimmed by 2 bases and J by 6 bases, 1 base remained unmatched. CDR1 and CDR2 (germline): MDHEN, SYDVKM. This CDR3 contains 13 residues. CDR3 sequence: CASSLRGRQPQHF. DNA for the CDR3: TGTGCCAGCAGTTTAAGGGGGCGTCAGCCCCAGCATTTT.

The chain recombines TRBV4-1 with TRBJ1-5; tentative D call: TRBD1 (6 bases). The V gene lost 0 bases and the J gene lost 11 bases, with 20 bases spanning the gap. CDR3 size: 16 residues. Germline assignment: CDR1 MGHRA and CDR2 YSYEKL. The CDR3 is CASSQERTARMTAQHF. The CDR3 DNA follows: TGCGCCAGCAGCCAAGAACGGACAGCTAGAATGACGGCCCAGCATTTT.

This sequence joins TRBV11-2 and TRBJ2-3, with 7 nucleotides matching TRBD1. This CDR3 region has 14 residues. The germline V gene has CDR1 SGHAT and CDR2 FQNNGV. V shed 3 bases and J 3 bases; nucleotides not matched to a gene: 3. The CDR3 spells CASSFTGATDTQYF. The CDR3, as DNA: TGTGCCAGCAGCTTTACAGGGGCTACAGATACGCAGTATTTT. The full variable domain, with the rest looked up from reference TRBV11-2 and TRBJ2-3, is EAGVAQSPRYKIIEKRQSVAFWCNPISGHATLYWYQQILGQGPKLLIQFQNNGVVDDSQLPKDRFSAERLKGVDSTLKIQPAKLEDSAVYLCASSFTGATDTQYFGPGTRLTVL.

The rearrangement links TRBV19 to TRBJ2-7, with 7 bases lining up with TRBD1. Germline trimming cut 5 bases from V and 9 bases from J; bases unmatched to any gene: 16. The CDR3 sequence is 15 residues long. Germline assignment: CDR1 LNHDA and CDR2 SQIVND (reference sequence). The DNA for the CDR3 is TGTGCCAGTAGTGCTACCGGGACAGTGGCCTCGGGGCAGTACTTC. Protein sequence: CASSATGTVASGQYF.

CDR3 loop: CASSIGDFSNQPQHF. The CDR3 DNA reads TGTGCCAGTAGTATAGGGGACTTCTCAAATCAGCCCCAGCATTTT. V usage is TRBV19 and J usage is TRBJ1-5, with TRBD1 as a possible D gene (5 bases). Germline CDR1 and CDR2: LNHDA and SQIVND (reference sequence). V lost 1 base and J 4 bases, leaving 11 bases between the germline ends. The CDR3 is 15 amino acids.

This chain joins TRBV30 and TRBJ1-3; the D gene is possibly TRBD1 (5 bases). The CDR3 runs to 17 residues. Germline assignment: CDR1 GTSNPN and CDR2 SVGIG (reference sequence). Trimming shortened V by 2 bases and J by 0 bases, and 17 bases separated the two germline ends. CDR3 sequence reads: CAWSPSRVGGSGNTIYF. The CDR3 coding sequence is TGTGCCTGGAGTCCAAGCCGGGTCGGGGGCTCTGGAAACACCATATATTTT.

CDR3 DNA: TGTGCCAGCAGTTACACCCGGCTAGGGGCCTACAATGAGCAGTTCTTC. Translated: CASSYTRLGAYNEQFF. This chain uses TRBV6-5 with TRBJ2-1; the D gene is possibly TRBD1 (5 bases). CDR3 size: 16 residues. Trimming removed 2 bases from V and 2 bases from J, with 13 bases in between. Looked up from germline, CDR1 is MNHEY and CDR2 is SVGAGI.

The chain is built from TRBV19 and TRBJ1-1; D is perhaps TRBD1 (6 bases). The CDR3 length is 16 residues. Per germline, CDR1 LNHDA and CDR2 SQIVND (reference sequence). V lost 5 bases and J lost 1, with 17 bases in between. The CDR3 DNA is TGTGCCAGTAGTTCACAGGGCAATCTAGGGAACACTGAAGCTTTCTTT. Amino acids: CASSSQGNLGNTEAFF.

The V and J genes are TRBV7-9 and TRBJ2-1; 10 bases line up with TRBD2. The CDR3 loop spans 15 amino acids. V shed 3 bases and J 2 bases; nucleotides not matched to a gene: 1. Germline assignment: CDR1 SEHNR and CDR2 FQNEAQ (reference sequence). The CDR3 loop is CASSFLAGAYNEQFF. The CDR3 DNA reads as TGTGCCAGCAGCTTTCTAGCGGGGGCCTACAATGAGCAGTTCTTC.

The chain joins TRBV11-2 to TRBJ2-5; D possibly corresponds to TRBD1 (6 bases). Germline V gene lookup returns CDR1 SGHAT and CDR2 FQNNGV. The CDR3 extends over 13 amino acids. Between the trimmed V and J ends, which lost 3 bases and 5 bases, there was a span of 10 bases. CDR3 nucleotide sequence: TGTGCCAGCAGCTTCTCAGGGGCGGAGACCCAGTACTTC. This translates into CASSFSGAETQYF.

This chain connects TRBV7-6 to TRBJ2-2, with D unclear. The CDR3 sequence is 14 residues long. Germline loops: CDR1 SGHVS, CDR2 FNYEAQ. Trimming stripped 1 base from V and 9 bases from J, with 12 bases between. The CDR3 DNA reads TGTGCCAGCAGCTTAGGTCCCCAGAACCGGGAGCTGTTTTTT. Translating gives CASSLGPQNRELFF.

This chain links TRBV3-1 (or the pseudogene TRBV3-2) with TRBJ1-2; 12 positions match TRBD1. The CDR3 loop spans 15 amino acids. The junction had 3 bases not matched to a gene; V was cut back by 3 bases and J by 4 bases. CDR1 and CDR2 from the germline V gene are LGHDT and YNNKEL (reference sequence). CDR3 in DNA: TGTGCCAGCAGCCAGGGGACAGGGGGCGGCTATGGCTACACCTTC. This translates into CASSQGTGGGYGYTF.

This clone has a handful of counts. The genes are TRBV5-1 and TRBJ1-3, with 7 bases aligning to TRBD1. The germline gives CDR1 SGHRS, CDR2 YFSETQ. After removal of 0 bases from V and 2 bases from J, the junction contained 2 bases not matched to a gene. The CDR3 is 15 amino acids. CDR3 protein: CASSLGTGPGNTIYF. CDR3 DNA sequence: TGCGCCAGCAGCTTGGGGACAGGACCTGGAAACACCATATATTTT.